These 24 T cell receptor beta chains share one sample of origin, sequenced in a study of OX40 agonist ivuxolimab in advanced cancers. Using immunoSEQ multiplex PCR, the repertoire was profiled, and TCRdb retains in-frame clones only, with some absent. There are some 100,000 clones in the sample; 84% occur only once, and approximately 5% lies in the top ten. The sample consisted of CD4+ or CD8+ T cells sorted from blood, taken in a trial of the OX40 agonist ivuxolimab. The receptors stem from an adult with an advanced solid tumor such as melanoma, head and neck, liver or kidney cancer.

The rearrangement uses TRBV7-2 and TRBJ2-1, with D perhaps being TRBD1 or TRBD2 (5 bases each). The V and J ends lost 2 bases and 4 bases respectively, with 12 bases between them. The CDR3 extends over 15 amino acids. Germline-derived CDR1 and CDR2 are SGHTA and FQGNSA. In DNA, the CDR3 is TGTGCCAGCAGCTTATCCGGGACGGAGTACAATGAGCAGTTCTTC. Translated, it gives CASSLSGTEYNEQFF.

This chain connects TRBV5-1 to TRBJ2-3, with a tentative D call TRBD2 (6 bases). The germline V gene has CDR1 SGHRS and CDR2 YFSETQ. The germline V and J ends were trimmed by 4 bases and 1 base, with 10 bases remaining between them. This CDR3 region has 14 residues. The CDR3 DNA is TGCGCCAGCAGCCCGACTAGGCGCACAGATACGCAGTATTTT. Residues: CASSPTRRTDTQYF.

This chain joins TRBV7-2 and TRBJ1-5; D unclear. The CDR3 is made up of 15 amino acids. Germline CDR1 reads SGHTA; CDR2 reads FQGNSA. The V end lost 8 bases, the J end lost 0 bases, and 14 bases lay between the germline ends. The chain's CDR3 is CASAPGGGSNQPQHF. In DNA form, the CDR3 reads TGTGCCAGCGCACCAGGAGGCGGTAGCAATCAGCCCCAGCATTTT.

The chain joins TRBV5-1 to TRBJ1-2; perhaps TRBD1 as D (6 bases). CDR3 size: 14 residues. Trimming took 4 bases from V and 6 from J, leaving 16 bases between them. Germline lookup yields CDR1 SGHRS and CDR2 YFSETQ. The chain's CDR3 is CASSPRTGIDGYTF. DNA for the CDR3: TGCGCCAGCAGCCCACGCACAGGGATCGATGGCTACACCTTC.

The rearrangement joins TRBV4-2 to TRBJ2-1; 7 bases map to TRBD2. CDR1 and CDR2 (germline): LGHNA, YNFKEQ. The CDR3 sequence is 16 residues long. Trimming at V came to 4 bases and at J to 5 bases, leaving 11 bases not matched to a gene. This CDR3 reads CASSRVRAGENNEQFF. CDR3 coding DNA: TGTGCCAGCAGCCGGGTCCGGGCGGGAGAGAACAATGAGCAGTTCTTC.

The chain couples TRBV2 to TRBJ1-1; the D is unclear. Trimming pared 1 base from V and 3 bases from J, leaving 3 bases between. CDR1 is SNHLY, CDR2 FYNNEI, per germline. The CDR3 contains 12 residues. Here the CDR3 DNA reads TGTGCCAGCAGTGAAGAGTACACTGAAGCTTTCTTT. Translated: CASSEEYTEAFF.

The chain couples TRBV25-1 to TRBJ1-4, with 8 positions matching TRBD1. The V gene end was trimmed by 6 bases and the J gene end by 5 bases; junction bases not matched to a gene: 8. The CDR3 spans 15 residues. Germline assignment: CDR1 MGHDK and CDR2 SYGVNS. The CDR3 DNA follows: TGTGCCAGCAGCCAAGGGGACAGGAACAATGAAAAACTGTTTTTT. Its translation is CASSQGDRNNEKLFF.

J is TRBJ1-2 and V is TRBV7-8; 9 nucleotides agree with TRBD1. Per the germline V gene, CDR1 is SGHVS and CDR2 is FQNEAQ. The CDR3 spans 15 residues. The V and J ends lost 5 bases and 8 bases, in that order; junction bases with no gene match: 12. The CDR3 DNA is TGTGCCAGCAGCGCAACCGGACAGGGGCTAAGGGGCTACACCTTC. It specifies CASSATGQGLRGYTF.

The V and J genes are TRBV5-1 and TRBJ2-1; 14 bases are shared with TRBD2. V shed 5 bases, J shed 5 bases, and the junction held 0 bases outside the gene matches. The CDR3 contains 14 residues. Germline V gives CDR1 SGHRS, CDR2 YFSETQ. The CDR3 region has the DNA TGCGCCAGCAGGACTAGCGGGGGGGACAATGAGCAGTTCTTC. Translated: CASRTSGGDNEQFF. Full variable domain (outside the CDR3, taken from reference TRBV5-1 and TRBJ2-1): KAGVTQTPRYLIKTRGQQVTLSCSPISGHRSVSWYQQTPGQGLQFLFEYFSETQRNKGNFPGRFSGRQFSNSRSEMNVSTLELGDSALYLCASRTSGGDNEQFFGPGTRLTVL.

On this clone itself: Within the sample, other DNA sequences also encode this same CDR3. This chain uses TRBV5-1 with TRBJ1-1; TRBD1 matches at 10 bases. The CDR3 runs to 15 residues. J lost 1 base, V lost 4 bases, and 4 bases had no gene match. Germline V lookup: CDR1 SGHRS, CDR2 YFSETQ. This chain's CDR3 is CASSLRTGGNTEAFF. As DNA, the CDR3 is TGCGCCAGCAGCCTACGGACAGGGGGGAACACTGAAGCTTTCTTT.

V usage is TRBV4-2 and J usage is TRBJ1-2, with a weak D call TRBD1 (5 bases). CDR1 LGHNA and CDR2 YNFKEQ come from the germline V gene. CDR3 length: 12 amino acids. V gave up 6 bases and J gave up 8 bases, with 13 bases separating them. The CDR3 loop reads CASRAGTGGYTF. The CDR3 nucleotides read TGTGCCAGCAGAGCAGGGACGGGAGGCTACACCTTC.

CDR3 sequence reads: CASDRTGNQPQHF. The CDR3 region has the DNA TGCGCCAGCGATCGGACAGGGAATCAGCCCCAGCATTTT. This rearrangement joins TRBV10-2 to TRBJ1-5, with TRBD1 matching over 8 bases. This CDR3 has 13 residues. The germline V gene has CDR1 WSHSY and CDR2 SAAADI. V was clipped by 8 bases and J by 4 bases; unmatched bases: 4.

V and J are TRBV18 and TRBJ2-7; D gene uncertain. V gave up 0 bases and J gave up 2 bases, with 8 bases separating them. Germline CDR1 KGHSH, CDR2 LQKENI. The CDR3 has 14 residues. The CDR3 sequence: CASSPPDGAYEQYF. The CDR3 DNA reads TGTGCCAGCTCACCACCTGACGGTGCCTACGAGCAGTACTTC.

V gene TRBV23-1 combines with J gene TRBJ1-1; 7 bases are shared with TRBD1. TRBV23-1 is sorted into the ORF group, with uncertain function. V dropped 8 bases and J dropped 13; count of bases not matched to a gene: 16. The CDR3 contains 13 residues. The chain's CDR3 is CASQERVTGKDFF. The CDR3 DNA reads TGCGCCAGCCAAGAGAGGGTGACAGGGAAAGATTTCTTT.

This chain joins TRBV11-3 and TRBJ1-3, with 9 positions matching TRBD1. The J segment lost 4 bases and the V segment lost 4 bases, leaving 11 bases of the junction unmatched. This CDR3 contains 17 residues. Germline V CDR1 and CDR2: SGHNT, YENEEA. In nucleotides, the CDR3 is TGTGCCAGCAGCTCGGGTCCCGGGACAGGGACGGGAAACACCATATATTTT. Protein product: CASSSGPGTGTGNTIYF.

The rearrangement links TRBV9 to TRBJ2-6; D is perhaps TRBD1 (5 bases). This CDR3 spans 16 amino acids. The V end lost 0 bases, the J end lost 3 bases, and 10 bases lay between the germline ends. Germline CDR1 SGDLS, CDR2 YYNGEE. The CDR3 loop is CASSVDPRGGANVLTF. The CDR3 nucleotides read TGTGCCAGCAGCGTAGACCCTAGGGGTGGGGCCAACGTCCTGACTTTC.

The DNA of the CDR3 is TGCGCCAGCAGCCCACCTGGGACAGTTGGGTACGGCTACACCTTC. This codes for CASSPPGTVGYGYTF. J is TRBJ1-2 and V is TRBV5-1, with 7 positions matching TRBD1. This CDR3 region has 15 residues. Germline assignment: CDR1 SGHRS and CDR2 YFSETQ. V lost 4 bases to trimming and J lost 8 bases; unmatched junction nucleotides: 14.

This clone was recorded once. This chain links TRBV6-1 with TRBJ2-3; the match to TRBD2 covers 8 bases. The CDR3 has 13 residues. Unmatched junction bases numbered 0, after V lost 1 base and J lost 6 bases. Germline CDR1 reads MNHNS; CDR2 reads SASEGT. The CDR3 here is CASSEGGGDTQYF. The CDR3 bases are TGTGCCAGCAGTGAAGGCGGGGGGGATACGCAGTATTTT.

The rearrangement joins TRBV11-1 to TRBJ1-1; maybe TRBD1 (6 bases). Germline CDR1 reads SGHAT; CDR2 reads FQDESV (reference sequence). V was shortened by 5 bases and J by 6 bases, with 10 bases between the two germline ends. The CDR3 is 12 residues long. The CDR3 region is CASSLWTAEAFF. The CDR3 nucleotides read TGTGCCAGCAGCCTTTGGACAGCTGAAGCTTTCTTT.

This rearrangement joins TRBV5-6 to TRBJ2-2; D tentatively reads TRBD1 or TRBD2 (6 bases each). The CDR3 extends over 15 amino acids. V gave up 2 bases and J gave up 5 bases, with 13 bases separating them. The germline V gene encodes CDR1 SGHDT and CDR2 YYEEEE. In nucleotides, the CDR3 is TGTGCCAGCAGCTTAGGGGGAGGTCTAACCGGGGAGCTGTTTTTT. This gives the protein CASSLGGGLTGELFF. The variable domain in full, with the rest retrieved from reference TRBV5-6 and TRBJ2-2, is DAGVTQSPTHLIKTRGQQVTLRCSPKSGHDTVSWYQQALGQGPQFIFQYYEEEERQRGNFPDRFSGHQFPNYSSELNVNALLLGDSALYLCASSLGGGLTGELFFGEGSRLTVL.

This rearrangement joins TRBV29-1 to TRBJ2-1; 7 bases line up with TRBD1. V shed 6 bases, J shed 4 bases, and the junction held 18 bases outside the gene matches. This CDR3 comprises 17 residues. The germline gives CDR1 SQVTM, CDR2 ANQGSEA. CDR3 in DNA: TGCAGCGTCGAGGATCCTACCGGGACAGAGTTTTACAATGAGCAGTTCTTC. Its protein product is CSVEDPTGTEFYNEQFF.

V and J are TRBV5-1 and TRBJ2-7, with 10 bases that match TRBD1. The CDR3 totals 15 residues. V lost 0 bases to trimming and J lost 1 base; unmatched junction nucleotides: 1. Germline V gene data show CDR1 as SGHRS and CDR2 as YFSETQ. The CDR3 DNA is TGCGCCAGCAGCTTGGGACAGGGGGCTTCCTACGAGCAGTACTTC. This translates into CASSLGQGASYEQYF.

The V gene is TRBV23-1, the J gene TRBJ2-7; 7 nucleotides align to TRBD2. TRBV23-1 is an ORF, and what it does is uncertain. V was pared by 1 base and J by 4 bases, with 7 bases of the junction left unmatched. The CDR3 sequence is 15 residues long. The CDR3 nucleotides are TGCGCCAGCAGTCAATGGGGAGGGCACCGATACGAGCAGTACTTC. Amino acid sequence: CASSQWGGHRYEQYF.

This clone was recorded only once. The V and J genes are TRBV19 and TRBJ1-1; 7 positions agree with TRBD1. V trimming: 10 bases; J trimming: 5 bases; junction bases outside the gene matches: 13. This CDR3 region has 14 residues. The V gene's germline CDR1 is LNHDA and CDR2 SQIVND (reference sequence). The CDR3: CATSIRGRETEAFF. The CDR3 nucleotides read TGTGCCACCTCTATCAGGGGGAGAGAGACTGAAGCTTTCTTT.